This T cell receptor (beta chain) comes out of a study of control samples from healthy donors and cancer patients (TCRdb year 2020). The library was prepared using the immunoSEQ multiplex PCR assay. TCRdb's version of the immuneACCESS table is confined to in-frame rearrangements and falls short of the full clone set. An unresolved V gene accounts for under half of the shortfall where checked; the remainder is of unknown origin. Here the sample has some 77,000 clones; roughly 89% occur a single time. Less than 8.5% of the sample lies in the top ten. V gives up 6 bases and J gives up 1 base, and the segment between their germline ends measures 9 bases. The CDR1 and CDR2 encoded by the germline V gene are SGHTA and FQGTGA. Reading from cysteine to phenylalanine, the CDR3 counts 13 amino acids. Of the read, only the CDR3 DNA is kept; its 39 bases are in frame from base 1. Worth noting for this clone: Its antigen has not been determined. No quality values exist for individual bases; no much larger clone is one base distant.

The chain is assembled from TRBV7-3 and TRBJ1-1, with the D gene not confidently named. The clonotype was recovered from a woman aged 55-69 years in good health. The specimen was blood. The CDR3 loop reads CASSQDWNTEAFF. Here is the DNA: TGTGCCAGCAGTCAAGACTGGAACACTGAAGCTTTCTTT. The CDR3 plus the reference TRBV7-3 and TRBJ1-1 genes for the other parts give the full variable domain: GAGVSQTPSNKVTEKGKYVELRCDPISGHTALYWYRQSLGQGPEFLIYFQGTGAADDSGLPNDRFFAVRPEGSVSTLKIQRTERGDSAVYLCASSQDWNTEAFFGQGTRLTVV.